A selection of T cell receptor beta chains follows, all from one sample in a study of T-cell reconstitution after alpha-beta-depleted transplantation in children. A single record per CDR3 protein comes from TCRdb applying MiXCR to the PCR reads. The table lists some 830,000 distinct CDR3 sequences, approximately 15% of them singletons, with around 4.5% in the top ten. The sample consisted of PBMCs, mostly from graft donor cells, taken 360 days after TCRalphabeta/CD19-depleted stem cell transplant. All receptors come from a male patient younger than 18 who had a stem cell transplant for acute lymphoblastic leukemia, so the T cells may come from the graft donor. CDR3s include the opening cysteine and the closing phenylalanine or tryptophan.

v_call: TRBV7-3; cdr3_length: 16; j_call: TRBJ2-1; cdr3_aa: CASSFQGGLGYNEQFF
v_call: TRBV5-4; cdr3_length: 17; j_call: TRBJ2-2; cdr3_aa: CASSFGTGGPRTGELFF
v_call: TRBV20-1; cdr3_length: 14; j_call: TRBJ2-1; cdr3_aa: CSASYRARGDEQFF
v_call: TRBV7-8; cdr3_length: 15; j_call: TRBJ2-1; cdr3_aa: CASSLGVAPYNEQFF
v_call: TRBV28; cdr3_length: 12; j_call: TRBJ1-4; cdr3_aa: CASSFGGEKLFF
v_call: TRBV3-1; cdr3_length: 16; j_call: TRBJ2-1; cdr3_aa: CASSPGRSVSYNEQFF
v_call: TRBV21-1; cdr3_length: 16; j_call: TRBJ2-7; cdr3_aa: CASITGDQMPFHEQYF
v_call: TRBV4-2; cdr3_length: 16; j_call: TRBJ2-3; cdr3_aa: CASSQELAGVADTQYF
v_call: TRBV5-1; cdr3_length: 16; j_call: TRBJ2-7; cdr3_aa: CASSLDRAPAGIEQYF
v_call: TRBV27; cdr3_length: 14; j_call: TRBJ2-3; cdr3_aa: CASSFGLATDTQYF
v_call: TRBV7-9; cdr3_length: 13; j_call: TRBJ2-1; cdr3_aa: CASSFSTSYEQFF
v_call: TRBV20-1; cdr3_length: 15; j_call: TRBJ2-7; cdr3_aa: CSARASGTGGHEQYF
v_call: TRBV7-8; cdr3_length: 15; j_call: TRBJ2-2; cdr3_aa: CASSQYLADTGELFF
v_call: TRBV18; cdr3_length: 15; j_call: TRBJ2-3; cdr3_aa: CASSPRSGFTDTQYF
v_call: TRBV29-1; cdr3_length: 16; j_call: TRBJ1-1; cdr3_aa: CSVDPRGGIMNTEAFF
v_call: TRBV7-2; cdr3_length: 15; j_call: TRBJ2-1; cdr3_aa: CASSPISGYYNEQFF
v_call: TRBV4-1; cdr3_length: 15; j_call: TRBJ2-2; cdr3_aa: CASSQGRLARGELFF
v_call: TRBV2; cdr3_length: 17; j_call: TRBJ2-4; cdr3_aa: CASSEARRLEAKNIQYF
v_call: TRBV18; cdr3_length: 14; j_call: TRBJ2-7; cdr3_aa: CASSPPAGPYEQYF
v_call: TRBV12-3/TRBV12-4; cdr3_length: 13; j_call: TRBJ1-4; cdr3_aa: CATRGQGPEKLFF
v_call: TRBV5-1; cdr3_length: 13; j_call: TRBJ2-5; cdr3_aa: CASRDRGEGTQYF
v_call: TRBV4-1; cdr3_length: 15; j_call: TRBJ1-5; cdr3_aa: CASSQFDGLNQPQHF
v_call: TRBV20-1; cdr3_length: 13; j_call: TRBJ2-5; cdr3_aa: CSARGRHQETQYF
v_call: TRBV7-9; cdr3_length: 16; j_call: TRBJ1-3; cdr3_aa: CASTFSTSGSGNTIYF
v_call: TRBV12-3/TRBV12-4; cdr3_length: 15; j_call: TRBJ2-4; cdr3_aa: CASSRWTGGYDIQYF
v_call: TRBV16; cdr3_length: 16; j_call: TRBJ1-5; cdr3_aa: CASSHYLAEGERPQHF